This entry lists 11 T cell receptor beta chains sequenced from one sample in a study of OX40 agonist ivuxolimab in advanced cancers. Data came from immunoSEQ multiplex PCR; TCRdb stores just in-frame clones and leaves some out. The sample consists of approximately 100,000 clones, roughly 89% of them appearing once. The sample here was CD4+ or CD8+ T cells sorted from blood, taken in a trial of the OX40 agonist ivuxolimab. The receptors shown here come from an adult with an advanced solid tumor such as melanoma, head and neck, liver or kidney cancer.

The chain uses TRBV9 and TRBJ2-1; D is possibly TRBD1 or TRBD2 (5 bases each). Germline V gene lookup returns CDR1 SGDLS and CDR2 YYNGEE. The CDR3 runs 16 residues. V gave up 0 bases and J gave up 2 bases, with 12 bases separating them. CDR3 protein: CASSVDPGRTYNEQFF. CDR3 nucleotide sequence: TGTGCCAGCAGCGTAGATCCAGGGAGAACCTACAATGAGCAGTTCTTC.

The chain carries TRBV7-9 and TRBJ2-1; TRBD2 aligns across 10 bases. Germline CDR1 is SEHNR and CDR2 is FQNEAQ (reference sequence). This CDR3 region has 15 residues. The V and J ends lost 5 bases and 7 bases, in that order; junction bases with no gene match: 8. CDR3 region: CASSPSGGAQNEQFF. CDR3 nucleotides: TGTGCCAGCAGCCCGAGCGGGGGGGCTCAGAATGAGCAGTTCTTC.

The rearrangement joins TRBV2 to TRBJ2-1; 12 nucleotides agree with TRBD2. Germline assignment: CDR1 SNHLY and CDR2 FYNNEI. The CDR3 runs to 16 residues. V lost 5 bases and J lost 5; bases outside the gene matches: 7. DNA for the CDR3: TGTGCCAGCAGTTATCGACTAGCGGGGGATCACAATGAGCAGTTCTTC. Residues: CASSYRLAGDHNEQFF.

V and J are TRBV18 and TRBJ2-4, with 7 positions matching TRBD2. The J segment lost 5 bases and the V segment lost 5 bases, leaving 6 bases of the junction unmatched. Looked up from germline, CDR1 is KGHSH and CDR2 is LQKENI. This CDR3 has 14 residues. CDR3 in amino acids: CASSGREGENIQYF. The CDR3, as DNA: TGTGCCAGCTCAGGCAGGGAGGGAGAAAACATTCAGTACTTC.

The chain carries TRBV6-5 and TRBJ1-1, with 7 positions matching TRBD1. The CDR3 sequence is 14 residues long. Germline CDR1 MNHEY, CDR2 SVGAGI. V lost 7 bases and J lost 0; bases outside the gene matches: 5. The CDR3 DNA follows: TGTGCCAGCAACCCTACAGGGGTGAACACTGAAGCTTTCTTT. As protein: CASNPTGVNTEAFF.

This chain connects TRBV29-1 to TRBJ2-1; unclear D gene. The CDR3 length is 14 residues. V lost 3 bases and J 5 bases, leaving 14 bases between the germline ends. Germline assignment: CDR1 SQVTM and CDR2 ANQGSEA. The CDR3 reads CSVEASIGDNEQFF. For the CDR3, the DNA is TGCAGCGTTGAGGCGTCTATAGGCGACAATGAGCAGTTCTTC.

This clone has only one observation. The genes are TRBV28 and TRBJ1-4; 9 bases line up with TRBD1. Germline CDR1 MDHEN, CDR2 SYDVKM. This CDR3 spans 14 amino acids. After removal of 5 bases from V and 4 bases from J, the junction contained 2 bases not matched to a gene. DNA of the CDR3: TGTGCCAGCAGTCTGACAGGGGGTAATGAAAAACTGTTTTTT. Amino acid sequence: CASSLTGGNEKLFF.

This chain uses TRBV28 with TRBJ2-7; D may be TRBD1 (5 bases). CDR1 is MDHEN and CDR2 is SYDVKM in the germline V gene. The CDR3 extends over 13 amino acids. V was cut by 6 bases and J by 3 bases, with 12 bases left in between. The CDR3 DNA sequence: TGTGCCAGCAGGAATACAGGAGTCTACGAGCAGTACTTC. Translation gives CASRNTGVYEQYF.

The chain recombines TRBV7-2 with TRBJ2-1, with D hard to call. Germline V gene sequence: CDR1 SGHTA, CDR2 FQGNSA. The ends were cut back, 6 bases at V and 6 bases at J, with 6 bases in the middle. The length of the CDR3 is 11 residues. This CDR3 reads CASRQANEQFF. The CDR3, as DNA: TGTGCCAGCAGGCAGGCCAATGAGCAGTTCTTC.

The chain combines TRBV15 with TRBJ1-4; D is ambiguous. Trimming pared 5 bases from V and 4 bases from J, leaving 8 bases between. Germline-derived CDR1 and CDR2 are LNHNV and YYDKDF (reference sequence). The CDR3 contains 13 residues. DNA of the CDR3: TGTGCCACCAGCCCCCCAGGTAATGAAAAACTGTTTTTT. Translating it yields CATSPPGNEKLFF.

V is TRBV7-2 and J is TRBJ1-1, with D unclear. The CDR3 length is 13 residues. Germline-derived CDR1 and CDR2 are SGHTA and FQGNSA. V was shortened by 5 bases and J by 10 bases, with 17 bases between the two germline ends. The CDR3 reads CASSQDSVWRAFF. The DNA of the CDR3 is TGTGCCAGCAGCCAGGATTCGGTCTGGAGAGCTTTCTTT.